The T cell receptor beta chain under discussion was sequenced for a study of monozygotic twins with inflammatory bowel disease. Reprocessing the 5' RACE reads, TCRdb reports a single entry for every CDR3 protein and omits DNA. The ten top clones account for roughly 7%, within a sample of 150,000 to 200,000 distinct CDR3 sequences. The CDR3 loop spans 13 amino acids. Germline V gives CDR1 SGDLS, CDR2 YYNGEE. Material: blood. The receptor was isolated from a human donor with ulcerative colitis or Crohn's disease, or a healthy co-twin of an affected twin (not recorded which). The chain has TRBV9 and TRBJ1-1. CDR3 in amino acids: CASSVQVNTEAFF.